These 23 T cell receptor beta chains originate from one sample sequenced in a study of beta chain features in type 1 diabetes (dated 2018 in TCRdb). Library construction relied on the immunoSEQ multiplex PCR assay. The entire amount of isolated RNA was reverse transcribed using the High Capacity cDNA Reverse Transcription Kit, so the sequenced TCRB transcripts were expressed ones. The table was pulled from immuneACCESS by TCRdb, which kept in-frame rearrangements only. Such tables lose some clones; where checked, under half of the loss comes from unresolved V genes, and the rest has no known cause. This sample gives under 450,000 clones in total; more than 11% of them show up just once. The ten largest clones capture roughly 0.04% of the sample. Sequencing input: naive CD4+ T cells from blood. This specimen's cell subset or site label, per the study, means: true naive CD4+ T cells. The receptors were sampled from a man aged 30-40 years in good health.

V usage is TRBV6-5 and J usage is TRBJ2-1; D is unclear. The CDR3 covers 13 residues. The V gene lost 1 base and the J gene lost 7 bases, with 8 bases spanning the gap. Germline CDR1 is MNHEY and CDR2 is SVGAGI. The CDR3 DNA sequence: TGTGCCAGCAGTTACTTTAGGAGTAATGAGCAGTTCTTC. This codes for CASSYFRSNEQFF.

This clone was observed a handful of times. CDR3 nucleotide sequence: TGTGCCAGCAGCTTGAGGACAGAAGAGACCCAGTACTTC. It yields the protein CASSLRTEETQYF. The J gene is TRBJ2-5, the V gene TRBV7-9, with D maybe TRBD1 (6 bases). CDR3 size: 13 residues. Trimming left V 3 bases short and J 3 bases short, with 8 bases between. CDR1 SEHNR and CDR2 FQNEAQ come from the germline V gene (reference sequence).

This sequence joins TRBV7-9 and TRBJ2-5; 10 bases line up with TRBD2. The V gene's germline CDR1 is SEHNR and CDR2 FQNEAQ (reference sequence). CDR3 size: 15 residues. V was clipped by 5 bases and J by 4 bases; unmatched bases: 7. For the CDR3, the DNA is TGTGCCAGCAGCACCCTAGCGGGAGTTAGAGAGACCCAGTACTTC. It specifies CASSTLAGVRETQYF.

V and J are TRBV18 and TRBJ2-7; 7 bases map to TRBD2. Germline CDR1 is KGHSH and CDR2 is LQKENI. CDR3 length equals 14 residues. With V trimmed by 2 bases and J by 2 bases, 3 bases remained unmatched. Written as DNA, the CDR3 is TGTGCCAGCTCACCAAGTCGGGGGGCCTACGAGCAGTACTTC. Protein product: CASSPSRGAYEQYF. Complete variable domain (other parts from reference TRBV18 and TRBJ2-7): NAGVMQNPRHLVRRRGQEARLRCSPMKGHSHVYWYRQLPEEGLKFMVYLQKENIIDESGMPKERFSAEFPKEGPSILRIQQVVRGDSAAYFCASSPSRGAYEQYFGPGTRLTVT.

This clone was recorded a few times. This rearrangement joins TRBV7-8 to TRBJ1-1; D might be TRBD1 (6 bases). The CDR3 covers 15 residues. V was cut by 5 bases and J by 4 bases, with 17 bases left in between. Germline V gene sequence: CDR1 SGHVS, CDR2 FQNEAQ. The CDR3 region is CASSPILQGPTEAFF. The CDR3 DNA follows: TGTGCCAGCAGCCCGATTTTACAGGGCCCCACTGAAGCTTTCTTT. Supplemented by reference TRBV7-8 and TRBJ1-1, the full variable domain reads GAGVSQSPRYKVAKRGQDVALRCDPISGHVSLFWYQQALGQGPEFLTYFQNEAQLDKSGLPSDRFFAERPEGSVSTLKIQRTQQEDSAVYLCASSPILQGPTEAFFGQGTRLTVV.

This clone appeared a few times. The V gene is TRBV4-1, the J gene TRBJ2-7; 7 bases fit TRBD2. Germline CDR1 and CDR2: MGHRA and YSYEKL. The CDR3 runs 15 residues. V was pared by 0 bases and J by 3 bases, with 5 bases of the junction left unmatched. DNA of the CDR3: TGCGCCAGCAGCCAAGAGAGCGGGACCCTCTACGAGCAGTACTTC. It codes for CASSQESGTLYEQYF.

This clone was picked up a small number of times. The gene calls are TRBV4-3 and TRBJ2-5; D unresolved. Germline V gene sequence: CDR1 LGHNA, CDR2 YSLEER. The CDR3 is 15 amino acids. V lost 0 bases and J lost 5, with 13 bases in between. The CDR3 sequence: CASSQELRPPETQYF. The DNA for the CDR3 is TGCGCCAGCAGCCAAGAACTCCGGCCGCCGGAGACCCAGTACTTC.

This clone was detected a few times. For the CDR3, the DNA is TGTGCCAGCAGCTTAGTGGCGGGGGGCTACGCAGATACGCAGTATTTT. It specifies CASSLVAGGYADTQYF. V is TRBV7-2 and J is TRBJ2-3; 8 nucleotides agree with TRBD2. CDR3 size: 16 residues. V shed 1 base, J shed 4 bases, and the junction held 7 bases outside the gene matches. Per the germline V gene, CDR1 is SGHTA and CDR2 is FQGNSA.

This clone was seen a handful of times. The chain combines TRBV25-1 with TRBJ1-1; 7 positions agree with TRBD1. With 6 bases clipped from V and 5 bases from J, the junction kept 6 bases outside the gene matches. The CDR3 runs to 13 residues. The germline CDR1 and CDR2 sequences are MGHDK and SYGVNS. CDR3 loop: CASSGTEGTEAFF. CDR3 coding DNA: TGTGCCAGCAGCGGGACAGAGGGTACTGAAGCTTTCTTT.

This clone has just a few counts. The J gene is TRBJ2-6, the V gene TRBV7-2, with unresolved D. Looked up from germline, CDR1 is SGHTA and CDR2 is FQGNSA. The CDR3 extends over 16 amino acids. V shed 2 bases and J shed 0 bases, with 8 bases lying between them. The CDR3 reads CASSLTGFSGANVLTF. The CDR3 DNA reads as TGTGCCAGCAGCTTAACGGGCTTCTCTGGGGCCAACGTCCTGACTTTC. The variable domain in full, completed from reference TRBV7-2 and TRBJ2-6, reads GAGVSQSPSNKVTEKGKDVELRCDPISGHTALYWYRQSLGQGLEFLIYFQGNSAPDKSGLPSDRFSAERTGGSVSTLTIQRTQQEDSAVYLCASSLTGFSGANVLTFGAGSRLTVL.

The gene calls are TRBV6-1 and TRBJ2-3; tentative D call: TRBD2 (5 bases). From germline, CDR1 is MNHNS and CDR2 SASEGT. V lost 1 base and J lost 3, with 11 bases in between. This CDR3 has 15 residues. This CDR3 is CASSEDAGLTDTQYF. The CDR3 DNA follows: TGTGCCAGCAGTGAAGACGCGGGCCTGACAGATACGCAGTATTTT.

The gene calls are TRBV11-3 and TRBJ2-4; TRBD1 matches 12 bases. Germline trimming cut 6 bases from V and 10 bases from J; bases unmatched to any gene: 7. Germline-derived CDR1 and CDR2 are SGHNT and YENEEA. The CDR3 length is 14 residues. The CDR3 protein is CASSPGQGAVIQYF. In nucleotides, the CDR3 is TGTGCCAGCAGTCCGGGACAGGGGGCAGTGATTCAGTACTTC.

The chain employs TRBV7-9 and TRBJ1-2; D gene ambiguous. In germline, CDR1 is SEHNR, CDR2 FQNEAQ (reference sequence). The CDR3 totals 13 residues. The V and J ends lost 4 bases and 0 bases respectively, with 6 bases between them. The CDR3 loop is CASSSRANYGYTF. The DNA of the CDR3 is TGTGCCAGCAGCTCCAGAGCTAACTATGGCTACACCTTC.

The table lists this clone with a few counts. This chain connects TRBV11-2 to TRBJ2-1; 7 bases map to TRBD2. Trimming at V came to 6 bases and at J to 8 bases, leaving 10 bases not matched to a gene. CDR1 SGHAT and CDR2 FQNNGV come from the germline V gene. The CDR3 contains 14 residues. CDR3 DNA: TGTGCCAGCAGTAAAGTGGCGGGAGAACATGAGCAGTTCTTC. It codes for CASSKVAGEHEQFF.

The V and J genes are TRBV14 and TRBJ1-3; D gene uncertain. V was shortened by 1 base and J by 5 bases, with 6 bases between the two germline ends. Per germline, CDR1 SGHDN and CDR2 FVKESK. The CDR3 is made up of 13 amino acids. The CDR3: CASSQVRRNTIYF. DNA of the CDR3: TGTGCCAGCAGCCAAGTGCGTCGAAACACCATATATTTT.

This rearrangement joins TRBV29-1 to TRBJ1-1, with D possibly matching TRBD1 (5 bases). The V gene lost 6 bases and the J gene lost 1 base, with 27 bases spanning the gap. Germline assignment: CDR1 SQVTM and CDR2 ANQGSEA. This CDR3 has 18 residues. CDR3 residues: CSVNDNRHTERGNTEAFF. The CDR3, as DNA: TGCAGCGTCAACGATAACAGGCATACAGAACGAGGGAACACTGAAGCTTTCTTT.

A few counts support this clone. This chain links TRBV19 with TRBJ2-2, with D possibly being TRBD1 (6 bases). The CDR3 runs to 13 residues. Trimming shortened V by 6 bases and J by 6 bases, and 11 bases separated the two germline ends. Germline loops: CDR1 LNHDA, CDR2 SQIVND (reference sequence). CDR3 amino acids: CASSTGQPGELFF. DNA of the CDR3: TGTGCCAGTAGCACGGGACAACCCGGGGAGCTGTTTTTT.

This clone has more than one count but fewer than ten. The rearrangement links TRBV7-7 to TRBJ2-2; 10 nucleotides match TRBD1. This CDR3 has 14 residues. The germline V gene encodes CDR1 SSHAT and CDR2 FNYEAQ (reference sequence). The junction had 3 bases not matched to a gene; V was cut back by 7 bases and J by 4 bases. CDR3 DNA: TGTGCCAGCACGACAGGGGGCATCACCGGGGAGCTGTTTTTT. Its protein product is CASTTGGITGELFF.

This clone came up a few times. J is TRBJ2-3 and V is TRBV13; TRBD2 agrees at 7 bases. The CDR3 has 20 residues. Per germline, CDR1 PRHDT and CDR2 FYEKMQ (reference sequence). The ends lost 5 bases at V and 0 bases at J; junction bases unmatched: 20. The CDR3 is CASSIPPGEGHLYSTDTQYF. The CDR3 DNA sequence: TGTGCCAGCAGCATCCCCCCTGGGGAGGGCCACTTATATAGCACAGATACGCAGTATTTT.

The rearrangement links TRBV7-4 to TRBJ2-7, with TRBD2 identical over 13 bases. CDR1 is SGHVT and CDR2 is SQSDAQ in the germline V gene. The CDR3 loop spans 16 amino acids. V shed 3 bases, J shed 2 bases, and the junction held 4 bases outside the gene matches. The CDR3 DNA is TGTGCCAGCAGCTTCAGACTAGCGGGAGGCCCCTACGAGCAGTACGTC. This translates into CASSFRLAGGPYEQYV.

The chain recombines TRBV2 with TRBJ1-2; no reliable D call. The CDR3 covers 11 residues. CDR1 SNHLY and CDR2 FYNNEI come from the germline V gene. V dropped 5 bases and J dropped 4 bases, with 5 bases sitting between them. Written as DNA, the CDR3 is TGTGCCAGCAGTATGAGCTATGGCTACACCTTC. Amino acid sequence: CASSMSYGYTF.

This clone came up a few times. This sequence joins TRBV6-1 and TRBJ2-1; the D is unclear. Germline loops: CDR1 MNHNS, CDR2 SASEGT. This CDR3 contains 13 residues. V gave up 3 bases and J gave up 0 bases, with 3 bases separating them. Here the CDR3 DNA reads TGTGCCAGCAGTGACCGCTCCTACAATGAGCAGTTCTTC. Amino acids: CASSDRSYNEQFF.

A few counts support this clone. The CDR3 DNA follows: TGTGCCAGCAGCTTGGGACTAGCGGGAGGTGAGCAGTTCTTC. Translated: CASSLGLAGGEQFF. The rearrangement links TRBV5-4 to TRBJ2-1, with TRBD2 matching over 13 bases. After removal of 0 bases from V and 9 bases from J, the junction contained 0 bases not matched to a gene. There are 14 residues in the CDR3. Germline V CDR1 and CDR2: SGHNT, YYREEE (reference sequence).